The 14 T cell receptor beta chains listed next were all sequenced from one sample in a study of blood T cells in healthy people across ages. A J-beta primer mix and a sample-barcoded 5' primer were used in a second PCR of about 7 to 12 cycles. TCRdb recomputed calls from the 5' RACE reads with MiXCR, one row per CDR3 protein. The sample consists of about 680,000 distinct CDR3 sequences, 49% of them appearing once. The sample consisted of blood. All receptors come from a woman aged 60-70 years in good health.

The gene calls are TRBV2 and TRBJ2-3, with 11 bases that match TRBD2. The ends lost 1 base at V and 6 bases at J; junction bases unmatched: 9. The V gene's germline CDR1 is SNHLY and CDR2 FYNNEI. CDR3 size: 17 residues. The CDR3 coding sequence is TGTGCCAGCAGTGAAGGGGCTAGCGGGAGGTCCTCGGATACGCAGTATTTT. Its translation is CASSEGASGRSSDTQYF.

This chain uses TRBV4-2 with TRBJ1-5; 9 bases are a match to TRBD1. Unmatched junction bases numbered 5, after V lost 2 bases and J lost 3 bases. There are 16 residues in the CDR3. Germline V gives CDR1 LGHNA, CDR2 YNFKEQ. This CDR3 reads CASSQLDRGPNQPQHF. In DNA form, the CDR3 reads TGTGCCAGCAGCCAATTGGACAGGGGCCCCAATCAGCCCCAGCATTTT.

This chain links TRBV9 with TRBJ1-5; 7 bases line up with TRBD1. Looked up from germline, CDR1 is SGDLS and CDR2 is YYNGEE. This CDR3 has 14 amino acids. V was clipped by 0 bases and J by 6 bases; unmatched bases: 3. CDR3 DNA sequence: TGTGCCAGCAGCGTAGCAGGGGGGGGTCAGCCCCAGCATTTT. This sequence encodes CASSVAGGGQPQHF.

The chain is built from TRBV7-2 and TRBJ1-4; D is possibly TRBD1 (6 bases). CDR3 length: 14 amino acids. Germline V gene sequence: CDR1 SGHTA, CDR2 FQGNSA. V was cut by 5 bases and J by 6 bases, with 13 bases left in between. The CDR3 reads CASSAGGSDEKLFF. The CDR3 region has the DNA TGTGCCAGCAGCGCCGGGGGCTCGGATGAAAAACTGTTTTTT.

The chain carries TRBV3-1 and TRBJ2-1; no clear D. Germline V CDR1 and CDR2: LGHDT, YNNKEL (reference sequence). CDR3 length: 13 amino acids. The V gene lost 1 base and the J gene lost 9 bases, with 10 bases spanning the gap. In nucleotides, the CDR3 is TGTGCCAGCAGCCAAGCGTTCGTCGGTGAGCAGTTCTTC. This encodes CASSQAFVGEQFF.

There are a few counts of this clonotype. The chain recombines TRBV29-1 with TRBJ2-7; maybe TRBD2 (6 bases). Germline values: CDR1 SQVTM, CDR2 ANQGSEA. Between the trimmed V and J ends, which lost 8 bases and 3 bases, there was a span of 20 bases. This CDR3 region has 14 residues. The CDR3 sequence is CSIAGTGTYYEQYF. CDR3 nucleotides: TGCAGCATCGCGGGGACGGGAACCTACTACGAGCAGTACTTC.

The CDR3 loop reads CASSLGLLSTRTDTDAANEKLFF. The CDR3 DNA sequence: TGTGCCAGCAGCTTAGGGTTACTCTCTACACGGACAGATACCGATGCGGCTAATGAAAAACTGTTTTTT. The V gene is TRBV11-1, the J gene TRBJ1-4; the D gene is possibly TRBD1 (6 bases). Trimming stripped 1 base from V and 3 bases from J, with 33 bases between. The CDR3 sequence is 23 residues long. Germline V gene lookup returns CDR1 SGHAT and CDR2 FQDESV (reference sequence).

J is TRBJ1-4 and V is TRBV29-1, with TRBD1 matching over 7 bases. This CDR3 is 13 amino acids long. V was pared by 7 bases and J by 6 bases, with 8 bases of the junction left unmatched. CDR1 SQVTM and CDR2 ANQGSEA come from the germline V gene. CDR3 nucleotide sequence: TGCAGCGGCTCCAGGGGGGCCGATGAAAAACTGTTTTTT. This sequence encodes CSGSRGADEKLFF.

The chain is built from TRBV6-1 and TRBJ2-4, with a weak D call TRBD2 (6 bases). V lost 0 bases and J lost 10, with 13 bases in between. CDR1 MNHNS and CDR2 SASEGT come from the germline V gene. This CDR3 contains 14 residues. CDR3 DNA sequence: TGTGCCAGCAGTGAAGCGGACGGGGGAGCAATTCAGTACTTC. This sequence encodes CASSEADGGAIQYF.

Turning to this clonotype: The limits of the CDR3 on the DNA are not certain, so only TCRdb's listed CDR3 is given. The genes are TRBV21-1 and TRBJ2-7; TRBD1, the table's D call, lacks a check against the DNA. TRBV21-1 is labeled a pseudogene. The CDR3 is 17 residues long, counting both termini. CDR3 amino acids: CASSKEVVGTGNCEQYF.

This clonotype was detected many times. This sequence joins TRBV7-2 and TRBJ2-1; a weak D match, TRBD2 (5 bases). This CDR3 comprises 12 residues. With 3 bases removed from V and 10 bases from J, the gap between germline ends came to 10 bases. From germline, CDR1 is SGHTA and CDR2 FQGNSA. The CDR3 spells CASSFVQREQFF. The CDR3 bases are TGTGCCAGCAGCTTCGTCCAGCGGGAGCAGTTCTTC.

This clonotype turned up a few times. The V and J genes are TRBV10-3 and TRBJ1-2, with D possibly matching TRBD1 (6 bases). The germline V and J ends were trimmed by 11 bases and 7 bases, with 14 bases remaining between them. Germline CDR1 is ENHRY and CDR2 is SYGVKD. The length of the CDR3 is 11 residues. The CDR3 is CALQGSGGYTF. The CDR3 nucleotides are TGTGCCCTTCAGGGGTCGGGTGGCTACACCTTC.

This clonotype turned up a few times. The rearrangement uses TRBV28 and TRBJ2-7; D may be TRBD1 (6 bases). CDR3 length: 14 amino acids. Germline values: CDR1 MDHEN, CDR2 SYDVKM. The V end lost 6 bases, the J end lost 2 bases, and 14 bases lay between the germline ends. The DNA of the CDR3 is TGTGCCAGCAGATACGAAGACAGGCCCTACGAGCAGTACTTC. It translates to CASRYEDRPYEQYF.

The chain is built from TRBV7-3 and TRBJ2-5, with D possibly being TRBD1 or TRBD2 (5 bases each). CDR3 size: 14 residues. The germline V gene encodes CDR1 SGHTA and CDR2 FQGTGA. V was cut by 3 bases and J by 3 bases, with 11 bases left in between. The CDR3 nucleotides read TGTGCCAGCAGCTTGGGGACCGCAAAAGAGACCCAGTACTTC. This codes for CASSLGTAKETQYF.